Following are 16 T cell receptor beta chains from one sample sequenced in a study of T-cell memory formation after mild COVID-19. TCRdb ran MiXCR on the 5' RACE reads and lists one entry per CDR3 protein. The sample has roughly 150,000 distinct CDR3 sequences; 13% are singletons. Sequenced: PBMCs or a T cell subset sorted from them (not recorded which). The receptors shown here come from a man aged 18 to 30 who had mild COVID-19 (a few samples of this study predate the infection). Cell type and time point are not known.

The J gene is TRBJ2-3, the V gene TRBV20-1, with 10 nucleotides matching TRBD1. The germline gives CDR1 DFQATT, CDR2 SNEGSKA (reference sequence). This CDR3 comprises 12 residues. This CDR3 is CSPGQGTDTQYF. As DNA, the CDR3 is TGCAGCCCGGGACAGGGGACAGATACGCAGTATTTT.

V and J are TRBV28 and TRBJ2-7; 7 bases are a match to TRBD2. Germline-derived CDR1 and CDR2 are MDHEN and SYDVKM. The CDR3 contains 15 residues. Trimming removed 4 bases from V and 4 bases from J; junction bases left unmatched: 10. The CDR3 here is CASSSSGEGWYEQYV. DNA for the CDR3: TGTGCCAGCAGTTCTTCCGGGGAGGGGTGGTACGAGCAGTACGTC.

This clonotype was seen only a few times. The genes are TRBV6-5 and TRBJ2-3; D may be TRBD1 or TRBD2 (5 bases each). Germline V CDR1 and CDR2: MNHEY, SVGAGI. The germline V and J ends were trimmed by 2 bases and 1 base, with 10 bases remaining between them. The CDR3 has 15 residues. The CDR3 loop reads CASSYVGDGTDTQYF. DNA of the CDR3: TGTGCCAGCAGTTACGTCGGGGACGGCACAGATACGCAGTATTTT.

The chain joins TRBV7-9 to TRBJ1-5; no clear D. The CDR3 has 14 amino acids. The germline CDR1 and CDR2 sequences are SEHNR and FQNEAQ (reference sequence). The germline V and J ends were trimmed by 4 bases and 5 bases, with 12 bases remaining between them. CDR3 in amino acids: CASSSLPLYQPQHF. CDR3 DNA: TGTGCCAGCAGCTCGCTTCCCCTCTATCAGCCCCAGCATTTT.

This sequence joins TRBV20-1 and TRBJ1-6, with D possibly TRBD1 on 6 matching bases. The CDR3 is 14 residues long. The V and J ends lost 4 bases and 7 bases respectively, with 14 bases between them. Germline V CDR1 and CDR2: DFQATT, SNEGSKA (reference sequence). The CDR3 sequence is CSAMGGFRNSPLHF. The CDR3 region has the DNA TGCAGTGCTATGGGGGGCTTCCGGAATTCACCCCTCCACTTT.

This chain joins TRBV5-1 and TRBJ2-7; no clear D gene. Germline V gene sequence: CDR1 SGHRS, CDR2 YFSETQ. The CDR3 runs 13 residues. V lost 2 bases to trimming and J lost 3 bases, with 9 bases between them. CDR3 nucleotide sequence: TGCGCCAGCAGCTTTTCACAGAACTACGAGCAGTACTTC. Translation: CASSFSQNYEQYF.

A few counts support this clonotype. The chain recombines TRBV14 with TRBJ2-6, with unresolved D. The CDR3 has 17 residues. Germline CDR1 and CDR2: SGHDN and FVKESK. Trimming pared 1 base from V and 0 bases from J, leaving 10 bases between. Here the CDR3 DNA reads TGTGCCAGCAGCCAAGTATTCGGAAGCTCTGGGGCCAACGTCCTGACTTTC. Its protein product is CASSQVFGSSGANVLTF.

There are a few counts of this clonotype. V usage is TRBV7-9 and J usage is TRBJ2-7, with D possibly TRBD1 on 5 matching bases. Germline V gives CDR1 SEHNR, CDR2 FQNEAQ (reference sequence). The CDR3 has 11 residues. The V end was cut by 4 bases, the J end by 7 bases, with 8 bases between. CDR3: CASSYDSEQYF. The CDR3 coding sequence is TGTGCCAGCAGCTACGACAGTGAGCAGTACTTC.

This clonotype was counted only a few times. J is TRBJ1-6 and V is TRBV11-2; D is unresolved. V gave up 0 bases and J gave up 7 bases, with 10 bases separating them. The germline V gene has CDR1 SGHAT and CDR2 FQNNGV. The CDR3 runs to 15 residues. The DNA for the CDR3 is TGTGCCAGCAGCTTAGATCGGGGTTGGAATTCACCCCTCCACTTT. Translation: CASSLDRGWNSPLHF.

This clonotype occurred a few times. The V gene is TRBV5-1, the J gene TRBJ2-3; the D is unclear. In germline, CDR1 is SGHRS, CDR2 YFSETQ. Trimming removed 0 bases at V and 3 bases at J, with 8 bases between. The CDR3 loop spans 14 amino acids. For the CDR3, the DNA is TGCGCCAGCAGCTTGGAGGCTCCAACAGATACGCAGTATTTT. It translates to CASSLEAPTDTQYF.

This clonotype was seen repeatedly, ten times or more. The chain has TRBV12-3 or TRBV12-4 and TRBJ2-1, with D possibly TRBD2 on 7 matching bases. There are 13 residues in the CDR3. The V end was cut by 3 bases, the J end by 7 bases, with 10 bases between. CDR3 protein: CASSLRGLNEQFF. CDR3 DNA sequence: TGTGCCAGCAGTTTGCGGGGGCTGAATGAGCAGTTCTTC.

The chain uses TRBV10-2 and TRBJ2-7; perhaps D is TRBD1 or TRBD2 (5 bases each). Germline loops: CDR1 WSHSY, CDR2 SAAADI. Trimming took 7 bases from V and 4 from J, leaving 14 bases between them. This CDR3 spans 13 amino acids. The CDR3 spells CASTEAGSYEQYF. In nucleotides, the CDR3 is TGCGCCAGCACGGAGGCAGGGAGTTACGAGCAGTACTTC.

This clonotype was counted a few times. The DNA of the CDR3 is TGCGCCAGCAGCCACAGGGACCCCCGAGGGGAGACCCAGTACTTC. Translating gives CASSHRDPRGETQYF. This chain joins TRBV5-1 and TRBJ2-5; TRBD1 is a possible D gene (6 bases). Germline V gene sequence: CDR1 SGHRS, CDR2 YFSETQ. The CDR3 contains 15 residues. V lost 4 bases and J lost 5, with 18 bases in between.

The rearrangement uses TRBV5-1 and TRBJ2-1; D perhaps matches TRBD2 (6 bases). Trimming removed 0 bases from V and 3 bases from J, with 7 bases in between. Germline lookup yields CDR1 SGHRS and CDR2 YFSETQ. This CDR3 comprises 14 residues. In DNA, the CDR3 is TGCGCCAGCAGCTTGGAAGCGGGCTACAATGAGCAGTTCTTC. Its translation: CASSLEAGYNEQFF.

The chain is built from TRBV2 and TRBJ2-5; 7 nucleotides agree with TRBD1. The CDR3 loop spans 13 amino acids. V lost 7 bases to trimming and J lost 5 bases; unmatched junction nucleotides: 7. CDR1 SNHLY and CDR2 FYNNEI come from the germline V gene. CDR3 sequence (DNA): TGTGCCAGCACCGAGACAGGGCCGGAGACCCAGTACTTC. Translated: CASTETGPETQYF.

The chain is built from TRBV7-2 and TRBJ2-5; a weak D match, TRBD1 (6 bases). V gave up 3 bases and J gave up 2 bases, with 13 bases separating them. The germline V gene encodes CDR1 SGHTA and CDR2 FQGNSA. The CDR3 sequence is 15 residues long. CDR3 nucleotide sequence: TGTGCCAGCAGCTTCGATAGGGGGTTACAAGAGACCCAGTACTTC. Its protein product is CASSFDRGLQETQYF.